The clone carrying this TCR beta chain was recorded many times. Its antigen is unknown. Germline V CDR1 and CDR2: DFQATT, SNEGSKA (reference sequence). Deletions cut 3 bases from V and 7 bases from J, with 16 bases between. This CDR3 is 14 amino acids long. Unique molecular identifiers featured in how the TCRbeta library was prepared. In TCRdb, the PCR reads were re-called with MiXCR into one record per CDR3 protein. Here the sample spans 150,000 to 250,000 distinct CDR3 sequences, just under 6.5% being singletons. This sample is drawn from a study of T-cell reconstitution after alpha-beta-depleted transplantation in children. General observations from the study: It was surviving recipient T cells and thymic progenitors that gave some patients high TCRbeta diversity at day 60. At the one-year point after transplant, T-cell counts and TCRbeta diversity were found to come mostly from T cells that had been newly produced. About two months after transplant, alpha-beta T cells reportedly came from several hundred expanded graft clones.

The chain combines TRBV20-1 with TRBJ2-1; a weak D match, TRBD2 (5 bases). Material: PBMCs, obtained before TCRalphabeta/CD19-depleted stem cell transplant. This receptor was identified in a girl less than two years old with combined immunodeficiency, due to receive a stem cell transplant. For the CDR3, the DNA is TGCAGTGCTAGTAAACCCCCGGGGATTAATGAGCAGTTCTTC. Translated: CSASKPPGINEQFF.